The rows below give T cell receptor beta chains drawn from one sample of a study of PD-L1 blockade in urothelial cancer. The table came from immunoSEQ multiplex PCR; TCRdb's copy has only in-frame clones and leaves some out. The data show about 44,000 clones, roughly nine tenths seen once. The source material was PBMCs, sampled around atezolizumab (anti-PD-L1) treatment. Receptors originate from a man in his 70s with urothelial cancer. CDR3s include the opening cysteine and the closing phenylalanine or tryptophan. The D gene is left open where the match is weak. For some rows the clone size is stated as once, few or many, or as a class when expanded; others skip it.

cdr3_aa	cdr3_nt	d_call	clone_size	v_call	cdr3_length	j_call
CASSPSILAGGPNEQFF	TGTGCCAGCAGCCCAAGCATACTAGCGGGAGGGCCCAATGAGCAGTTCTTC	TRBD2	once	TRBV13	17	TRBJ2-1
CASRVGLPGPNEQFF	TGTGCCAGCAGGGTGGGGCTACCCGGACCCAATGAGCAGTTCTTC	.	.	TRBV28	15	TRBJ2-1
CASSQPLAGASYNEQFF	TGTGCCAGCAGCCAACCTCTAGCGGGAGCTTCCTACAATGAGCAGTTCTTC	TRBD2	few	TRBV4-2	17	TRBJ2-1
CASRRVATDTQYF	TGTGCCAGCAGGCGCGTAGCGACAGATACGCAGTATTTT	.	.	TRBV5-5	13	TRBJ2-3
CASSKVYSEEETQYF	TGTGCCAGCAGCAAAGTATATAGCGAAGAAGAGACCCAGTACTTC	.	.	TRBV21-1	15	TRBJ2-5
CASSVVTGGAYGYTF	TGTGCCAGCAGTGTAGTAACAGGGGGTGCCTATGGCTACACCTTC	TRBD1	.	TRBV6-1	15	TRBJ1-2
CASSPRTSGSRADTQYF	TGTGCCAGCAGCCCCCGGACTAGCGGGAGCCGGGCAGATACGCAGTATTTT	TRBD2	.	TRBV11-2	17	TRBJ2-3
CASSPFGTSNNEQFF	TGTGCCAGCTCACCCTTCGGGACATCAAACAATGAGCAGTTCTTC	.	.	TRBV18	15	TRBJ2-1
CASGLSAGANTEAFF	TGTGCTAGTGGTTTGTCGGCAGGGGCAAACACTGAAGCTTTCTTT	.	.	TRBV12-5	15	TRBJ1-1
CASSAGTSGTLRGTGELFF	TGTGCCAGCAGCGCCGGGACTAGCGGGACCCTTCGAGGCACCGGGGAGCTGTTTTTT	TRBD2	once	TRBV9	19	TRBJ2-2
CASRAQGPGELFF	TGTGCCAGCAGAGCACAGGGTCCCGGGGAGCTGTTTTTT	.	once	TRBV2	13	TRBJ2-2
CAWRGLAGDGELFF	TGTGCCTGGAGAGGACTAGCGGGAGACGGGGAGCTGTTTTTT	TRBD2	.	TRBV30	14	TRBJ2-2
CASSLANGNTQYF	TGTGCCAGCAGCTTAGCGAACGGGAATACGCAGTATTTT	.	.	TRBV7-6	13	TRBJ2-3
CASSLEPGLGAKNIQYF	TGTGCCAGCAGCCTAGAACCGGGACTAGGAGCCAAAAACATTCAGTACTTC	TRBD2	few	TRBV9	17	TRBJ2-4
CASSFGQQETQYF	TGTGCCAGCAGCTTCGGACAGCAAGAGACCCAGTACTTC	.	.	TRBV5-4	13	TRBJ2-5
CASSSLAQSSYNEQFF	TGTGCCAGCAGCTCGTTAGCTCAGAGCTCCTACAATGAGCAGTTCTTC	.	.	TRBV5-5	16	TRBJ2-1
CASSLKGASPLGNQPQHF	TGTGCCAGCAGCTTAAAGGGGGCTTCCCCGTTGGGCAATCAGCCCCAGCATTTT	TRBD1	.	TRBV7-3	18	TRBJ1-5
CASSFGTQPGQTQYF	TGTGCCAGCAGCTTCGGGACTCAACCGGGGCAGACCCAGTACTTC	.	.	TRBV7-6	15	TRBJ2-5
CASSLSQGSTDTQYF	TGTGCCAGCAGTCTTTCACAGGGTAGCACAGATACGCAGTATTTT	.	.	TRBV28	15	TRBJ2-3
CASSPSGRAYEQYF	TGTGCCAGCTCCCCAAGCGGGAGAGCCTACGAGCAGTACTTC	TRBD2	.	TRBV18	14	TRBJ2-7
CAVRDRPPPGELFF	TGTGCCGTACGGGACAGACCTCCCCCCGGGGAGCTGTTTTTT	TRBD1	.	TRBV2	14	TRBJ2-2
CASSPGQGSYEQYF	TGTGCCAGCAGCCCGGGACAGGGTTCCTACGAGCAGTACTTC	TRBD1	.	TRBV4-2	14	TRBJ2-7
CASSIGRVKSIHNIQYF	TGTGCCAGTAGTATCGGCAGGGTTAAGAGCATCCATAACATTCAGTACTTC	.	.	TRBV19	17	TRBJ2-4
CASKVPGGPDTQYF	TGTGCCAGCAAGGTTCCCGGTGGGCCAGATACGCAGTATTTT	.	.	TRBV6-5	14	TRBJ2-3
CASSLDGQFTDTQYF	TGTGCCAGCAGCTTAGATGGACAGTTCACAGATACGCAGTATTTT	.	.	TRBV7-2	15	TRBJ2-3
CASSLTGGNTEAFF	TGTGCCAGCAGTTTGACAGGGGGAAACACTGAAGCTTTCTTT	TRBD1	once	TRBV28	14	TRBJ1-1
CASSVEGGASTDTQYF	TGTGCCAGCAGTGTGGAGGGAGGAGCCAGCACAGATACGCAGTATTTT	.	.	TRBV2	16	TRBJ2-3
CASSLRGTTVSYEQYF	TGTGCCAGCAGCTTACGCGGGACGACGGTGTCCTACGAGCAGTACTTC	.	.	TRBV7-3	16	TRBJ2-7
CASSSNTRDRGRGTEAFF	TGTGCCAGCAGTTCCAACACCCGGGACAGGGGGCGCGGTACTGAAGCTTTCTTT	TRBD1	.	TRBV27	18	TRBJ1-1
CASSQRCRDIYEQYF	TGTGCCAGCAGCCAGAGGTGCAGGGACATCTACGAGCAGTACTTC	.	.	TRBV9	15	TRBJ2-7
CASSTGTSGTGELFF	TGTGCCAGCTCAACCGGGACTAGCGGGACCGGGGAGCTGTTTTTT	TRBD2	.	TRBV18	15	TRBJ2-2
CASSVGASAFTGELFF	TGTGCCAGCAGCGTAGGGGCTAGCGCCTTCACCGGGGAGCTGTTTTTT	.	.	TRBV9	16	TRBJ2-2
CASSFSRGEQYF	TGTGCCAGCAGCTTTTCTCGGGGCGAGCAGTACTTC	.	.	TRBV5-4	12	TRBJ2-7
CAWGKVAGTTYEQYF	TGTGCCTGGGGAAAAGTAGCGGGGACAACCTACGAGCAGTACTTC	TRBD2	.	TRBV30	15	TRBJ2-7
CASSLYLGQGQETQYF	TGTGCCAGCAGTTTATATCTGGGACAAGGCCAAGAGACCCAGTACTTC	.	.	TRBV28	16	TRBJ2-5
CASSVVPGTYNEQFF	TGTGCCAGCAGCGTAGTTCCGGGAACCTACAATGAGCAGTTCTTC	.	.	TRBV9	15	TRBJ2-1
CASSFTRGEKLFF	TGTGCCAGCAGCTTTACCCGGGGTGAAAAACTGTTTTTT	.	once	TRBV11-1	13	TRBJ1-4
CASRRQGAMTKNIQYF	TGTGCCAGCAGGAGACAGGGGGCCATGACCAAAAACATTCAGTACTTC	TRBD1	once	TRBV6-4	16	TRBJ2-4
CASSLGGADNEQFF	TGCGCCAGCAGCTTAGGTGGGGCCGACAATGAGCAGTTCTTC	.	.	TRBV5-1	14	TRBJ2-1
CASGGFSTPGNEQFF	TGTGCCAGCGGGGGCTTTTCAACCCCTGGGAATGAGCAGTTCTTC	.	.	TRBV6-5	15	TRBJ2-1
CASSLNHRGRVYNEQFF	TGTGCCAGCAGCTTGAACCATCGCGGGAGGGTATACAATGAGCAGTTCTTC	TRBD2	.	TRBV5-6	17	TRBJ2-1
CASSFSTLYEQYF	TGTGCCAGCAGTTTTAGCACCCTCTACGAGCAGTACTTC	.	.	TRBV27	13	TRBJ2-7
CASSPTGNTEAFF	TGTGCCAGCAGCCCGACAGGGAACACTGAAGCTTTCTTT	.	.	TRBV7-3	13	TRBJ1-1
CASSSNDRGNRNEQFF	TGTGCCAGCAGTAGTAATGACAGGGGGAATAGGAATGAGCAGTTCTTC	TRBD1	.	TRBV2	16	TRBJ2-1
CASSGQEYNQPQHF	TGTGCCAGCAGTGGACAGGAATACAATCAGCCCCAGCATTTT	.	.	TRBV2	14	TRBJ1-5
CASSEGLAGGVDTQYF	TGTGCCAGCAGTGAAGGGCTAGCGGGAGGTGTAGATACGCAGTATTTT	TRBD2	.	TRBV6-1	16	TRBJ2-3
CASGIQTGSGANVLTF	TGTGCTAGTGGTATCCAGACAGGGTCTGGGGCCAACGTCCTGACTTTC	TRBD1	.	TRBV12-5	16	TRBJ2-6
CAITGDRANTGELFF	TGTGCCATCACGGGGGACAGGGCGAACACCGGGGAGCTGTTTTTT	TRBD1	.	TRBV10-3	15	TRBJ2-2
CASSRQSSYEQYF	TGTGCCAGCAGCAGACAGTCCTCCTACGAGCAGTACTTC	.	.	TRBV6-1	13	TRBJ2-7
CSVVRPSGSSDTQYF	TGCAGCGTTGTCAGGCCTAGCGGGAGCTCAGATACGCAGTATTTT	TRBD2	.	TRBV29-1	15	TRBJ2-3
CASSFVSYEQYF	TGTGCCAGCAGCTTCGTCTCCTACGAGCAGTACTTC	.	.	TRBV7-9	12	TRBJ2-7
CASSYGQGLQPQHF	TGTGCCAGCAGTTACGGTCAGGGACTTCAGCCCCAGCATTTT	.	.	TRBV6-5	14	TRBJ1-5
CASSSSGQAPNEKLFF	TGTGCCAGCAGTTCATCGGGACAGGCCCCTAATGAAAAACTGTTTTTT	TRBD1	once	TRBV27	16	TRBJ1-4
CASSLSRGHQGGETQYF	TGTGCCAGCAGTTTATCGAGAGGGCACCAAGGCGGAGAGACCCAGTACTTC	.	.	TRBV27	17	TRBJ2-5
CASSVGPLGSGTYEQFF	TGTGCCAGCAGCGTAGGGCCCCTGGGTAGCGGGACATATGAGCAGTTCTTC	TRBD2	.	TRBV9	17	TRBJ2-1
CASMTGNPSLCDEQFF	TGTGCCAGTATGACAGGCAACCCCAGTCTTTGTGATGAGCAGTTCTTC	.	.	TRBV19	16	TRBJ2-1
CAWSVEGLSRNQPQHF	TGTGCCTGGAGTGTGGAGGGGCTCTCTCGCAATCAGCCCCAGCATTTT	.	few	TRBV30	16	TRBJ1-5